This entry concerns a single T cell receptor (beta chain). Its antigen is not known. Germline V gene data show CDR1 as MNHNS and CDR2 as SASEGT. The CDR3 spans 16 residues. Trimming removed 4 bases from V and 7 bases from J, with 20 bases in between. This sample was included in a study of blood T cells in healthy people across ages. Findings of the study overall: Across the age range, TCR beta diversity per million T cells fell in a roughly linear way. Long-lived donors exceeded aged donors in naive CD4+ cells and diversity.

A second PCR, run for about 7 to 11 cycles, used a sample-barcoded 5' primer plus a J-beta primer mix. The template-switch adaptor, which had 12 random nucleotides, put a tag on each cDNA molecule. All samples yielded 3 million or more CDR3-containing paired-end reads. TCRdb processed the 5' RACE reads anew with MiXCR; each CDR3 protein has one entry. Of approximately 2,000,000 distinct CDR3 sequences listed, about 39% are singletons. The chain employs TRBV6-1 and TRBJ2-1; either TRBD1 or TRBD2 may supply D (6 bases each). Source material: blood. The clonotype originates from a human donor in good health. The CDR3 DNA follows: TGTGCCAGCAGTGCTTCCGGGGGCATCCTTGAAAATGAGCAGTTCTTC. Amino acids: CASSASGGILENEQFF.